Listed below are T cell receptor beta chains from one sample, sequenced in a study of cytomegalovirus exposure and HLA in healthy donors. Here immunoSEQ multiplex PCR was the method, and the copy in TCRdb shows in-frame clones only, minus some. Here the sample spans some 160,000 clones, approximately 80% being singletons. The specimen was PBMCs. These receptors all stem from a woman aged 25-40 years in good health and CMV-seronegative. The CDR3 runs from the conserved cysteine through the conserved F or W. D genes are given only for firm matches. Size tells how often a clone was seen (once, few, many) or the class of an expanded clone, and some rows leave it out.

D,J,V,size,CDR3,DNA
TRBD1,TRBJ1-3,TRBV7-2,.,CASMAGGAGGNTIYF,TGTGCCAGCATGGCAGGGGGCGCAGGTGGAAACACCATATATTTT
.,TRBJ2-7,TRBV5-4,.,CASSLDLTGFRIYEQYF,TGTGCCAGCAGCTTGGACCTTACAGGGTTTAGGATCTACGAGCAGTACTTC
.,TRBJ2-7,TRBV7-9,few,CASSASVASITYEQYF,TGTGCCAGCAGCGCCTCCGTAGCATCAATAACCTACGAGCAGTACTTC
TRBD1,TRBJ1-2,TRBV5-5,once,CASSLSGGGSYGYTF,TGTGCCAGCAGCTTGTCAGGGGGCGGGAGCTATGGCTACACCTTC
TRBD1,TRBJ2-3,TRBV2,.,CASASRTGSISTDTQYF,TGTGCCAGCGCGAGTAGGACAGGTTCCATTAGCACAGATACGCAGTATTTT
.,TRBJ1-5,TRBV27,.,CASSYRVNQPQHF,TGTGCCAGCAGTTACCGGGTCAATCAGCCCCAGCATTTT
.,TRBJ2-7,TRBV12-5,few,CASGIGQSYEQYF,TGTGCTAGTGGCATTGGACAGTCCTACGAGCAGTACTTC
TRBD2,TRBJ2-3,TRBV5-8,few,CASSLEGLAGGADTQYF,TGTGCCAGCAGCTTGGAGGGACTAGCGGGGGGGGCAGATACGCAGTATTTT
.,TRBJ1-2,TRBV4-3,few,CASSKTYGGGPGYTF,TGCGCCAGCAGCAAAACCTACGGGGGTGGCCCGGGCTACACCTTC
TRBD2,TRBJ2-3,TRBV2,once,CASSYYSGSPPDTQYF,TGTGCCAGCAGCTACTACAGCGGGAGTCCCCCAGATACGCAGTATTTT
.,TRBJ1-1,TRBV5-1,.,CASSLVQVTNTEAFF,TGCGCCAGCAGCTTGGTTCAGGTTACGAACACTGAAGCTTTCTTT
.,TRBJ2-7,TRBV7-9,.,CASSLTGVEDF,TGTGCCAGCAGCTTAACGGGAGTAGAAGATTTC
.,TRBJ2-6,TRBV2,.,CASSEDGGAGANVLTF,TGTGCCAGCAGTGAAGACGGAGGGGCTGGGGCCAACGTCCTGACTTTC
TRBD2,TRBJ2-3,TRBV9,.,CASSLRTSGGEDTQYF,TGTGCCAGCAGCCTTAGGACTAGCGGGGGCGAAGATACGCAGTATTTT
TRBD2,TRBJ2-7,TRBV6-1,.,CASRREGAYEQYF,TGTGCCAGCAGGCGGGAGGGAGCCTACGAGCAGTACTTC
TRBD2,TRBJ2-7,TRBV6-5,.,CASSYGTSGNFYEQYF,TGTGCCAGCAGTTACGGGACTAGCGGGAACTTTTACGAGCAGTACTTC
TRBD1,TRBJ2-1,TRBV5-4,.,CASSPPPGTGYNEQFF,TGTGCCAGCAGCCCCCCCCCGGGGACAGGCTACAATGAGCAGTTCTTC
TRBD2,TRBJ2-1,TRBV7-9,few,CASSLPFRLAGVRNEQFF,TGTGCCAGCAGCTTACCCTTCCGCCTAGCGGGAGTACGCAATGAGCAGTTCTTC
TRBD2,TRBJ2-1,TRBV7-4,.,CASSLEWLAGAYNEQFF,TGTGCCAGCAGCCTTGAATGGCTAGCGGGTGCCTACAATGAGCAGTTCTTC
.,TRBJ1-5,TRBV7-8,.,CASSLDQGTADSNQPQHF,TGTGCCAGCAGCTTAGATCAGGGGACGGCAGATAGCAATCAGCCCCAGCATTTT
.,TRBJ2-6,TRBV5-1,.,CASSLAEGANVLTF,TGCGCCAGCAGCTTGGCGGAGGGGGCCAACGTCCTGACTTTC
TRBD2,TRBJ2-7,TRBV29-1,.,CSVAFGGDSTSYEQYF,TGCAGCGTCGCCTTCGGGGGGGACTCGACCTCCTACGAGCAGTACTTC
.,TRBJ2-7,TRBV7-3,.,CASSLGRGWEQYF,TGTGCCAGCAGCTTGGGCAGGGGATGGGAGCAGTACTTC
TRBD2,TRBJ2-5,TRBV18,.,CASSASGEETQYF,TGTGCCAGCTCAGCTAGCGGGGAAGAGACCCAGTACTTC
TRBD2,TRBJ2-7,TRBV29-1,.,CSVHLAGRAYEQYF,TGCAGCGTTCATCTAGCGGGGAGGGCCTACGAGCAGTACTTC
TRBD1,TRBJ1-1,TRBV15,.,CATSRDGQGARRAFF,TGTGCCACCAGCAGAGATGGTCAGGGGGCGCGTCGGGCTTTCTTT
.,TRBJ2-7,TRBV6-5,.,CASSYSRRGGEQYF,TGTGCCAGCAGTTACTCCAGGAGGGGAGGCGAGCAGTACTTC
.,TRBJ1-5,TRBV7-2,.,CASGWGVSNQPQHF,TGTGCCAGCGGCTGGGGAGTTAGCAATCAGCCCCAGCATTTT
TRBD2,TRBJ2-1,TRBV7-8,.,CASSAPTPPSGGAGEQFF,TGTGCCAGCAGCGCCCCAACCCCCCCTAGCGGGGGGGCTGGTGAGCAGTTCTTC
.,TRBJ2-2,TRBV5-5,.,CASIHRGGGSNTGELFF,TGTGCCAGCATCCATCGGGGTGGGGGCTCGAACACCGGGGAGCTGTTTTTT
TRBD1,TRBJ2-3,TRBV4-3,.,CASSQEGTGVADTQYF,TGCGCCAGCAGCCAAGAGGGGACAGGGGTGGCAGATACGCAGTATTTT
.,TRBJ2-7,TRBV13,.,CASSLGQLEQYF,TGTGCCAGCAGCTTAGGGCAACTCGAGCAGTACTTC
.,TRBJ1-2,TRBV5-1,.,CASSSPGVSNYGYTF,TGCGCCAGCAGCTCCCCAGGGGTCTCTAACTATGGCTACACCTTC
TRBD1,TRBJ2-1,TRBV18,.,CASSPPGQGVYEQFF,TGTGCCAGCTCACCACCGGGACAGGGGGTCTATGAGCAGTTCTTC
TRBD2,TRBJ2-1,TRBV10-3,.,CAISESRTSGRANEQFF,TGTGCCATCAGTGAGTCACGGACTAGCGGGAGGGCCAATGAGCAGTTCTTC
.,TRBJ2-6,TRBV28,.,CASSLRQWALSGANVLTF,TGTGCCAGCAGTCTCAGACAGTGGGCTCTCTCTGGGGCCAACGTCCTGACTTTC
.,TRBJ2-3,TRBV5-1,.,CASSRLAGSGTDTQYF,TGCGCCAGCAGCCGCCTGGCGGGTTCAGGCACAGATACGCAGTATTTT
.,TRBJ2-7,TRBV19,.,CASGSTGTPSYEQYF,TGTGCCAGTGGTTCGACGGGGACACCCTCCTACGAGCAGTACTTC
.,TRBJ2-1,TRBV10-2,.,CATNGQGAYNEQFF,TGCGCCACCAACGGGCAGGGCGCCTACAATGAGCAGTTCTTC
.,TRBJ2-1,TRBV5-1,once,CASSLVGGYNEQFF,TGCGCCAGCAGCTTGGTAGGGGGCTACAATGAGCAGTTCTTC
TRBD1,TRBJ1-1,TRBV5-1,.,CASSLGQGGGTEAFF,TGCGCCAGCAGCTTGGGACAGGGGGGGGGCACTGAAGCTTTCTTT
.,TRBJ2-7,TRBV10-1,.,CASSDHSNYYEQYF,TGCGCCAGCAGCGACCATTCAAACTACTACGAGCAGTACTTC
TRBD1,TRBJ2-7,TRBV7-2,.,CASSRDRAKRYF,TGTGCCAGCAGCCGGGACAGGGCTAAACGGTACTTC
.,TRBJ2-1,TRBV5-1,.,CASSLAYEQFF,TGCGCCAGCAGCTTGGCCTATGAGCAGTTCTTC
.,TRBJ2-7,TRBV27,.,CASSFTGGSYEQYF,TGTGCCAGCAGTTTTACTGGGGGGTCCTACGAGCAGTACTTC
.,TRBJ2-6,TRBV5-4,.,CATHLGGRSSGANVLTF,TGTGCCACCCACTTAGGAGGCCGCAGCTCTGGGGCCAACGTCCTGACTTTC
.,TRBJ2-7,TRBV5-1,.,CASSLEAESSYEQYF,TGCGCCAGCAGCTTGGAGGCGGAGAGCTCCTACGAGCAGTACTTC
.,TRBJ2-5,TRBV4-1,.,CASSQGGQGIGETQYF,TGCGCCAGCAGCCAAGGCGGGCAGGGGATTGGTGAGACCCAGTACTTC
TRBD1,TRBJ1-2,TRBV7-2,.,CASSLGGTAYGYTF,TGTGCCAGCAGCTTAGGGGGGACAGCCTATGGCTACACCTTC
.,TRBJ2-1,TRBV6-1,.,CASRPTRSYNEQFF,TGTGCCAGCAGACCTACTAGGTCCTACAATGAGCAGTTCTTC
.,TRBJ1-5,TRBV6-5,once,CASSFYSGQLQMPQHF,TGTGCCAGCAGTTTCTACTCAGGACAGCTACAGATGCCCCAGCATTTT
TRBD2,TRBJ2-7,TRBV9,.,CASSAEGLAHTYEQYF,TGTGCCAGCAGCGCAGAGGGACTAGCGCATACCTACGAGCAGTACTTC
TRBD2,TRBJ2-3,TRBV4-3,few,CASSRLAGSTDTQYF,TGCGCCAGCAGCCGACTAGCGGGAAGCACAGATACGCAGTATTTT
.,TRBJ1-5,TRBV27,.,CASSFSGAGQPQHF,TGTGCCAGCAGTTTTAGCGGGGCAGGTCAGCCCCAGCATTTT